One T cell receptor (beta chain) is described in this entry. Regarding treatment: approximately 18 received Ad26.COV2.S at low or high dose, single or two shots; roughly five received placebo; per-sample allocation not given. Each sample was drawn 63 days after the first injection (of vaccine or placebo). The germline gives CDR1 SQVTM, CDR2 ANQGSEA. Trimming removed 2 bases from V and 4 bases from J, with 10 bases in between. The CDR3 runs 13 residues. The sample originates from a study of Ad26.COV2.S vaccination and SARS-CoV-2 variants. Study summary: Participant was drawn from the COV1001 Ad26.COV2.S trial arm.

Repertoires were generated with immunoSEQ multiplex PCR, while TCRdb's copy carries only in-frame clones and drops some. The sample lists roughly 320,000 clones, 86% seen once, with 1.9% in the top ten. The sample in question was peripheral blood, obtained in a trial of Ad26.COV2.S vaccine versus placebo. The V and J genes are TRBV29-1 and TRBJ2-3; tentatively, D is TRBD1 (6 bases). This clonotype was obtained from a person aged 18 to 59 who received the Ad26.COV2.S COVID-19 vaccine or a placebo. The CDR3 DNA reads TGCAGCGTTGAATTCCCAGGGGCAGATACGCAGTATTTT. It yields the protein CSVEFPGADTQYF.